The rows below give T cell receptor beta chains drawn from one sample of a study of blood T cells in healthy people across ages. TCRdb re-called the 5' RACE reads through MiXCR, storing one row per CDR3 protein. Altogether about 1,500,000 distinct CDR3 sequences are present, approximately 38% being singletons, with the ten largest covering roughly 7.9%. Sequencing was performed on blood. These receptors came from a woman aged 18-30 years in good health. Both conserved end residues are part of each CDR3. D genes are given only for firm matches. The size entry is marked missing in some rows and otherwise reads once, few, many or a size class.

CDR3 DNA: TGCAGTGCTAGGAAGACTTGGGACAGGGGCTATGGCTACACCTTC
CDR3 protein: CSARKTWDRGYGYTF
D gene: TRBD1
J gene: TRBJ1-2
V gene: TRBV20-1
clone size: few

CDR3 DNA: TGTGCCAGCAGTTTTAAAATGGGGTTGGTGACCGGACACAATGAGCAGTTCTTC
CDR3 protein: CASSFKMGLVTGHNEQFF
D gene: .
J gene: TRBJ2-1
V gene: TRBV28
clone size: few

CDR3 DNA: TGTGCCAGCAGCGCAAGCGGGACAGGGTTGGGCGAGCAGTACTTC
CDR3 protein: CASSASGTGLGEQYF
D gene: TRBD1
J gene: TRBJ2-7
V gene: TRBV7-9
clone size: few

CDR3 DNA: TGTGCCAGCAGCCAAGAAATACAGGGTAACACTGAAGCTTTCTTT
CDR3 protein: CASSQEIQGNTEAFF
D gene: .
J gene: TRBJ1-1
V gene: TRBV14
clone size: .

CDR3 DNA: TGTGCCAGCAGCCGTCCAACTCAACTAGCGGGGGGGGTATTGTACGAGCAGTACTTC
CDR3 protein: CASSRPTQLAGGVLYEQYF
D gene: TRBD2
J gene: TRBJ2-7
V gene: TRBV7-9
clone size: .

CDR3 DNA: TGTGCCAGCAGCAAGACTAGCGGGACCCCCAACGGGCAGTACTTC
CDR3 protein: CASSKTSGTPNGQYF
D gene: .
J gene: TRBJ2-7
V gene: TRBV21-1
clone size: .

CDR3 DNA: TGCAGTGCTAGAGATCCCCTGACCGCTGAAGCTTTCTTT
CDR3 protein: CSARDPLTAEAFF
D gene: .
J gene: TRBJ1-1
V gene: TRBV20-1
clone size: .

CDR3 DNA: TGTGCCAGCAGCTTAACGGAACAGGGACGTGGCTACACCTTC
CDR3 protein: CASSLTEQGRGYTF
D gene: .
J gene: TRBJ1-2
V gene: TRBV7-3
clone size: few

CDR3 DNA: TGTGCCAGCAGTGATCCACCCGTTGACTATGGCTACACCTTC
CDR3 protein: CASSDPPVDYGYTF
D gene: .
J gene: TRBJ1-2
V gene: TRBV25-1
clone size: .

CDR3 DNA: TGCGCCAGCAGCATCGGGACTAGCGGGGGGAGCAGTGAGCAGTTCTTC
CDR3 protein: CASSIGTSGGSSEQFF
D gene: TRBD2
J gene: TRBJ2-1
V gene: TRBV5-1
clone size: .

CDR3 DNA: TGTGCCACCAGCAGAGATCAATGGGGCAATGAGCAGTTCTTC
CDR3 protein: CATSRDQWGNEQFF
D gene: .
J gene: TRBJ2-1
V gene: TRBV15
clone size: .

CDR3 DNA: TGTGCCACCAGCTCGAAGTACAGGGTGGGGGACACCGGGGAGCTGTTTTTT
CDR3 protein: CATSSKYRVGDTGELFF
D gene: .
J gene: TRBJ2-2
V gene: TRBV15
clone size: .

CDR3 DNA: TGTGCCACCGGAGCATATGCAGATAGCAATCAGCCCCAGCATTTT
CDR3 protein: CATGAYADSNQPQHF
D gene: .
J gene: TRBJ1-5
V gene: TRBV6-6
clone size: .

CDR3 DNA: TGTGCCAGCAAAGGTGGGTGGGCTGAAGCTTTCTTT
CDR3 protein: CASKGGWAEAFF
D gene: .
J gene: TRBJ1-1
V gene: TRBV28
clone size: .

CDR3 DNA: TGTGCCAGCAGCCCGCGGCCCCAGGGTGGTAACTATGGCTACACCTTC
CDR3 protein: CASSPRPQGGNYGYTF
D gene: .
J gene: TRBJ1-2
V gene: TRBV5-1
clone size: few

CDR3 DNA: TGTGCCATCAGTGAGTCGCCTAGCGGGGGAACAGATACGCAGTTCTTC
CDR3 protein: CAISESPSGGTDTQFF
D gene: TRBD2
J gene: TRBJ2-1
V gene: TRBV10-3
clone size: .

CDR3 DNA: TGTGCCAGCAGTGAAGTCTTGGGGGATACGCAGTATTTT
CDR3 protein: CASSEVLGDTQYF
D gene: .
J gene: TRBJ2-3
V gene: TRBV6-1
clone size: .

CDR3 DNA: TGTGCCAGCACCTCTAAGTCATTGGGGGCCCCATTTAACTATGGCTACACCTTC
CDR3 protein: CASTSKSLGAPFNYGYTF
D gene: .
J gene: TRBJ1-2
V gene: TRBV12-3/TRBV12-4
clone size: .

CDR3 DNA: TGTGCCAGCAGCACTCCACCCGGAGAGAACACTGAAGCTTTCTTT
CDR3 protein: CASSTPPGENTEAFF
D gene: .
J gene: TRBJ1-1
V gene: TRBV7-9
clone size: .

CDR3 DNA: TGTGCCAGCAGCGGAGACAAGTATGGCTACACCTTC
CDR3 protein: CASSGDKYGYTF
D gene: .
J gene: TRBJ1-2
V gene: TRBV9
clone size: .

CDR3 DNA: TGTGCCAGCAGTGTTTCGACGGCGTTAGGAAGAGAGCAGTTCTTC
CDR3 protein: CASSVSTALGREQFF
D gene: .
J gene: TRBJ2-1
V gene: TRBV2
clone size: few

CDR3 DNA: TGTGCCAGTGCGCCGCAGGTCGGCACAGATACGCAGTATTTT
CDR3 protein: CASAPQVGTDTQYF
D gene: .
J gene: TRBJ2-3
V gene: TRBV12-3/TRBV12-4
clone size: few

CDR3 DNA: TGCAGCGTTGTGGGGGAGACTAGCGGGAGGTACAATGAGCAGTTCTTC
CDR3 protein: CSVVGETSGRYNEQFF
D gene: TRBD2
J gene: TRBJ2-1
V gene: TRBV29-1
clone size: few

CDR3 DNA: TGCAGTGCTAGAGGAGGAGTTCACCAAACCTGGTGGGAGCAGTACTTC
CDR3 protein: CSARGGVHQTWWEQYF
D gene: .
J gene: TRBJ2-5
V gene: TRBV20-1
clone size: .

CDR3 DNA: TGTGCCAGCAGTGAAGCGGGCAGCAGTAACAATCAGCCCCAGCATTTT
CDR3 protein: CASSEAGSSNNQPQHF
D gene: .
J gene: TRBJ1-5
V gene: TRBV6-1
clone size: .

CDR3 DNA: TGCGCCAGCCGGTCGGTGTACAATAAGCAGTTCTTC
CDR3 protein: CASRSVYNKQFF
D gene: .
J gene: TRBJ2-1
V gene: TRBV5-1
clone size: .

CDR3 DNA: TGTGCCAGCAAACCTGAGGGGGCAACAGAAGGGACCCAGTACTTC
CDR3 protein: CASKPEGATEGTQYF
D gene: TRBD1
J gene: TRBJ2-5
V gene: TRBV28
clone size: few

CDR3 DNA: TGTGCCAGCAGTTTAGCCCCCAGGGTCCATGGCTACACCTTC
CDR3 protein: CASSLAPRVHGYTF
D gene: .
J gene: TRBJ1-2
V gene: TRBV12-3/TRBV12-4
clone size: .

CDR3 DNA: TGTGCCAGCAGCCAAGGCCCCTCAAGCGGGGATATCACAGATACGCAGTATTTT
CDR3 protein: CASSQGPSSGDITDTQYF
D gene: TRBD2
J gene: TRBJ2-3
V gene: TRBV4-2
clone size: .

CDR3 DNA: TGCAGTGCCACCTTAGCGGGGGCCACAGATACGCAGTATTTT
CDR3 protein: CSATLAGATDTQYF
D gene: TRBD2
J gene: TRBJ2-3
V gene: TRBV20-1
clone size: .

CDR3 DNA: TGTGCCAGCCCGGGGAGTAGCACAGATACGCAGTATTTT
CDR3 protein: CASPGSSTDTQYF
D gene: .
J gene: TRBJ2-3
V gene: TRBV2
clone size: .

CDR3 DNA: TGTGCCAGCAGTGAAGCGCCGAGCGGGGGGGCCAGAGACAATGAGCAGTACTTC
CDR3 protein: CASSEAPSGGARDNEQYF
D gene: TRBD2
J gene: TRBJ2-5
V gene: TRBV2
clone size: few

CDR3 DNA: TGTGCCAGCAGCCACGTTAGCTCCTACGAGCAGTACTTC
CDR3 protein: CASSHVSSYEQYF
D gene: .
J gene: TRBJ2-7
V gene: TRBV14
clone size: few

CDR3 DNA: TGTGCTAGTGAGCGGTACACAGATACGCAGTATTTT
CDR3 protein: CASERYTDTQYF
D gene: .
J gene: TRBJ2-3
V gene: TRBV12-5
clone size: .

CDR3 DNA: TGTGCCAGCAGCGCGGAACCCGGGACAGGGGTCTCCTATAATTCACCCCTCCACTTT
CDR3 protein: CASSAEPGTGVSYNSPLHF
D gene: TRBD1
J gene: TRBJ1-6
V gene: TRBV7-9
clone size: few

CDR3 DNA: TGTGCCAGCAGCTTAGGGGGAGGCGGCAATGAGCAGTTCTTC
CDR3 protein: CASSLGGGGNEQFF
D gene: .
J gene: TRBJ2-1
V gene: TRBV7-9
clone size: few

CDR3 DNA: TGTGCCAGCAGTGGGACAAGGGCCAATCAGCCCCAGCATTTT
CDR3 protein: CASSGTRANQPQHF
D gene: .
J gene: TRBJ1-5
V gene: TRBV6-2/TRBV6-3
clone size: .

CDR3 DNA: TGTGCCAGCAGTCCGGGGACTCAGACCGCACGCACAGATACGCAGTATTTT
CDR3 protein: CASSPGTQTARTDTQYF
D gene: .
J gene: TRBJ2-3
V gene: TRBV12-3/TRBV12-4
clone size: .

CDR3 DNA: TGCGCCAGCAGCCATGGCTGGGAGGGCCTAACTGAAGCTTTCTTT
CDR3 protein: CASSHGWEGLTEAFF
D gene: .
J gene: TRBJ1-1
V gene: TRBV4-1
clone size: .

CDR3 DNA: TGTGCCAGCAGTTTAATGGGGGGGGCCCGACAGATCTATGGCTACACCTTC
CDR3 protein: CASSLMGGARQIYGYTF
D gene: .
J gene: TRBJ1-2
V gene: TRBV27
clone size: .

CDR3 DNA: TGCGCCAGCAGCCAAAGACTAGCGGAGGGCACAGATACGCAGTATTTT
CDR3 protein: CASSQRLAEGTDTQYF
D gene: TRBD2
J gene: TRBJ2-3
V gene: TRBV4-1
clone size: .

CDR3 DNA: TGTGCCAGTGCATCGACAGGATCACTCTATGGCTACACCTTC
CDR3 protein: CASASTGSLYGYTF
D gene: .
J gene: TRBJ1-2
V gene: TRBV3-1
clone size: .

CDR3 DNA: TGTGCCAGCAGTTTTAGGGCAGGCGAGACAGATACGCAGTATTTT
CDR3 protein: CASSFRAGETDTQYF
D gene: .
J gene: TRBJ2-3
V gene: TRBV28
clone size: few

CDR3 DNA: TGCGCCAGCAACCCGGGGCTAGCCCTCACAGATACGCAGTATTTT
CDR3 protein: CASNPGLALTDTQYF
D gene: .
J gene: TRBJ2-3
V gene: TRBV4-1
clone size: .

CDR3 DNA: TGTGCCAGCAGCCCTAGGTACTCCTACGAGCAGTACTTC
CDR3 protein: CASSPRYSYEQYF
D gene: .
J gene: TRBJ2-7
V gene: TRBV7-2
clone size: few